These 8 T cell receptor beta chains share one sample of origin, sequenced in a study of T cell responses to AZD1222 COVID-19 vaccine. The table came from immunoSEQ multiplex PCR; TCRdb's copy has only in-frame clones and leaves some out. The sample contains under 120,000 clones, over 85% of which appear only once. This material consisted of peripheral blood, taken on day 0 of AZD1222 vaccination. These receptors came from an adult in good health.

This chain links TRBV7-2 with TRBJ1-1; the D gene is possibly TRBD1 (5 bases). CDR1 is SGHTA and CDR2 is FQGNSA in the germline V gene. V lost 5 bases and J 1 base, leaving 17 bases between the germline ends. The CDR3 contains 16 residues. CDR3 residues: CASSEGSGGWNTEAFF. The CDR3 DNA is TGTGCCAGCAGCGAGGGGAGTGGTGGGTGGAACACTGAAGCTTTCTTT.

The rearrangement joins TRBV6-5 to TRBJ1-4, with 7 bases fitting TRBD1. The germline V gene has CDR1 MNHEY and CDR2 SVGAGI. V lost 6 bases to trimming and J lost 6 bases; unmatched junction nucleotides: 7. CDR3 length equals 14 residues. CDR3 protein: CASRTGATDEKLFF. The CDR3 bases are TGTGCCAGCAGAACAGGGGCGACCGATGAAAAACTGTTTTTT.

The rearrangement uses TRBV18 and TRBJ2-5; no clear D gene. Germline assignment: CDR1 KGHSH and CDR2 LQKENI. Trimming took off 3 bases at V and 3 bases at J, with 8 bases between the two ends. There are 13 residues in the CDR3. CDR3 residues: CASSPKLKETQYF. CDR3 DNA sequence: TGTGCCAGCTCACCTAAACTTAAAGAGACCCAGTACTTC.

The chain links TRBV30 to TRBJ2-1; D is undetermined. V lost 4 bases to trimming and J lost 6 bases, with 10 bases between them. CDR1 and CDR2 (germline): GTSNPN, SVGIG (reference sequence). The CDR3 is 12 residues long. The CDR3 protein is CAWTQMGNEQFF. CDR3 nucleotides: TGTGCCTGGACGCAAATGGGCAATGAGCAGTTCTTC.

The chain joins TRBV5-1 to TRBJ2-1; D tentatively reads TRBD1 or TRBD2 (5 bases each). The CDR3 is 16 residues long. Germline lookup yields CDR1 SGHRS and CDR2 YFSETQ. Trimming left V 5 bases short and J 0 bases short, with 15 bases between. CDR3 sequence reads: CASRDRSGSSYNEQFF. In DNA, the CDR3 is TGCGCCAGCAGAGACAGAAGCGGAAGCTCCTACAATGAGCAGTTCTTC.

In nucleotides, the CDR3 is TGCGCCAGCAGCTTGGGGGATGACAGGGTAGGGGCCCGCGGCTACACCTTC. It yields the protein CASSLGDDRVGARGYTF. The rearrangement uses TRBV5-1 and TRBJ1-2, with TRBD1 matching over 7 bases. The CDR3 has 17 amino acids. Trimming at V came to 0 bases and at J to 8 bases, leaving 16 bases not matched to a gene. Germline CDR1 is SGHRS and CDR2 is YFSETQ.

V usage is TRBV12-3 or TRBV12-4 and J usage is TRBJ2-1; D gene unclear. Trimming stripped 6 bases from V and 0 bases from J, with 6 bases between. This CDR3 is 13 amino acids long. CDR3 sequence (DNA): TGTGCCAGCAGCAAATTCTCCTACAATGAGCAGTTCTTC. This translates into CASSKFSYNEQFF.

V and J are TRBV6-5 and TRBJ1-3; 8 bases agree with TRBD1. This CDR3 spans 14 amino acids. The germline V gene has CDR1 MNHEY and CDR2 SVGAGI. V lost 6 bases and J lost 2; bases outside the gene matches: 3. CDR3 DNA sequence: TGTGCCAGCAGCCGGACAGGGACTGGAAACACCATATATTTT. Encoded protein: CASSRTGTGNTIYF.